This entry lists 7 T cell receptor beta chains sequenced from one sample in a study of T cell responses to AZD1222 COVID-19 vaccine. Profiled with immunoSEQ multiplex PCR; TCRdb holds only in-frame clones, not every one. This table has fewer than 200,000 clones, about 89% appearing once. The specimen comprised peripheral blood, sampled on day 0 of AZD1222 vaccination. Receptors originate from an adult in good health.

The chain recombines TRBV12-3 or TRBV12-4 with TRBJ1-1, with D hard to call. Between the trimmed V and J ends, which lost 2 bases and 1 base, there was a span of 5 bases. CDR3 length: 13 amino acids. The CDR3 here is CASSLKGNTEAFF. The CDR3 coding sequence is TGTGCCAGCAGTTTAAAGGGGAACACTGAAGCTTTCTTT.

The chain has TRBV30 and TRBJ2-7; TRBD2 is a possible D gene (6 bases). The CDR3 runs 14 residues. Germline V gene data show CDR1 as GTSNPN and CDR2 as SVGIG (reference sequence). V dropped 3 bases and J dropped 3 bases, with 15 bases sitting between them. The CDR3 loop reads CAWSVSGGNYEQYF. The CDR3 DNA reads TGTGCCTGGAGCGTAAGCGGCGGGAACTACGAGCAGTACTTC.

The rearrangement joins TRBV7-8 to TRBJ1-1; TRBD1 matches at 7 bases. The CDR3 runs 13 residues. Germline loops: CDR1 SGHVS, CDR2 FQNEAQ. Unmatched junction bases numbered 5, after V lost 3 bases and J lost 7 bases. As DNA, the CDR3 is TGTGCCAGCAGCTTGGGACAGTCGGGTGAAGCTTTCTTT. Its protein is CASSLGQSGEAFF. The full variable domain, with the rest looked up from reference TRBV7-8 and TRBJ1-1, is GAGVSQSPRYKVAKRGQDVALRCDPISGHVSLFWYQQALGQGPEFLTYFQNEAQLDKSGLPSDRFFAERPEGSVSTLKIQRTQQEDSAVYLCASSLGQSGEAFFGQGTRLTVV.

The gene calls are TRBV6-2 or TRBV6-3 and TRBJ1-5, with 7 positions matching TRBD1. Germline CDR1 is MNHEY and CDR2 is SVGEGT. Losses at the gene ends were 6 bases for V and 0 bases for J; bases not matched to a gene: 8. The CDR3 covers 16 residues. The CDR3 region has the DNA TGTGCCAGCAGCCTCGGGACAGCTTATAGCAATCAGCCCCAGCATTTT. This gives the protein CASSLGTAYSNQPQHF.

The chain joins TRBV6-5 to TRBJ1-1, with D unclear. CDR3 length: 15 amino acids. V was trimmed by 6 bases and J by 1 base, leaving 15 bases between them. Per germline, CDR1 MNHEY and CDR2 SVGAGI. The CDR3 DNA sequence: TGTGCCAGCAGCCGAGTGACCAGTGGGAACACTGAAGCTTTCTTT. Translation: CASSRVTSGNTEAFF.

The gene calls are TRBV9 and TRBJ2-2; 8 bases are shared with TRBD1. CDR3 size: 13 residues. The germline V gene encodes CDR1 SGDLS and CDR2 YYNGEE. V lost 4 bases, J lost 6 bases, and 2 bases stayed unmatched. CDR3 loop: CASSQGAPGELFF. The CDR3 coding sequence is TGTGCCAGCAGCCAGGGGGCGCCCGGGGAGCTGTTTTTT.

The rearrangement uses TRBV11-3 and TRBJ2-2; D is perhaps TRBD2 (5 bases). The CDR3 sequence is 15 residues long. Germline-derived CDR1 and CDR2 are SGHNT and YENEEA. Trimming left V 7 bases short and J 1 base short, with 13 bases between. CDR3 in DNA: TGTGCCAGCACCCCCGGAGGTGGGAACACCGGGGAGCTGTTTTTT. It specifies CASTPGGGNTGELFF. The whole variable domain, remainder taken from reference TRBV11-3 and TRBJ2-2, is EAGVVQSPRYKIIEKKQPVAFWCNPISGHNTLYWYLQNLGQGPELLIRYENEEAVDDSQLPKDRFSAERLKGVDSTLKIQPAELGDSAVYLCASTPGGGNTGELFFGEGSRLTVL.